This T cell receptor (beta chain) was profiled in a study of graft-versus-host responses after intestinal transplantation. On this clone: Its specificity is not known.

The V and J ends lost 0 bases and 7 bases respectively, with 19 bases between them. The CDR3 runs to 17 residues. The data were produced by immunoSEQ multiplex PCR, yet TCRdb's version contains in-frame clones alone and is incomplete. The sample lists about 97,000 clones; 91% were seen once. This TCR came from a human donor who was the organ donor for an intestinal transplant. J is TRBJ2-1 and V is TRBV23-1; possible D gene TRBD2, 5 bases. TRBV23-1 qualifies as an ORF whose function is uncertain. Sequenced here: unstimulated CD4+ T cells sorted from spleen or lymph node cells, sampled before transplant. The CDR3 DNA reads as TGCGCCAGCAGTCAATCGAGGGTGTTATCTGGGAAGAATGAGCAGTTCTTC. Amino acids: CASSQSRVLSGKNEQFF.